One and the same sample provided the 8 T cell receptor beta chains below, sequenced in a study of cytomegalovirus exposure and HLA in healthy donors. Use of 60 Vbeta and 13 Jbeta primers characterized the PCR. The assay was immunoSEQ multiplex PCR, and TCRdb's table has in-frame clones only and misses some. The sample carries some 80,000 clones, more than 60% recorded once. Sample: PBMCs. The receptors derive from a man between 18 and 29 years old in good health and CMV-seropositive.

The chain recombines TRBV10-1 with TRBJ2-1; 7 nucleotides line up with TRBD2. V lost 0 bases, J lost 6 bases, and 8 bases stayed unmatched. This CDR3 is 16 amino acids long. Germline V CDR1 and CDR2: WNHNN, SYGVQD (reference sequence). CDR3 DNA: TGCGCCAGCAGTGAGTCGAGCGGGACTTCAAGCAATGAGCAGTTCTTC. Its translation: CASSESSGTSSNEQFF.

This clone occurred a few times. In nucleotides, the CDR3 is TGTGCCAGCACCCCGACAGGAGTCAATCAGCCCCAGCATTTT. Its translation is CASTPTGVNQPQHF. The chain joins TRBV6-6 to TRBJ1-5, with D possibly being TRBD1 (6 bases). The CDR3 extends over 14 amino acids. Trimming pared 7 bases from V and 3 bases from J, leaving 13 bases between. The germline CDR1 and CDR2 sequences are MNHNY and SVGAGI (reference sequence).

The CDR3 nucleotides read TGTGCCAGCAGTGCGACAGGGTTCTATGGCTACACCTTC. It translates to CASSATGFYGYTF. The V call is TRBV27, the J call TRBJ1-2; 7 positions match TRBD1. In germline, CDR1 is MNHEY, CDR2 SMNVEV (reference sequence). With 5 bases clipped from V and 4 bases from J, the junction kept 4 bases outside the gene matches. The CDR3 is made up of 13 amino acids.

This clone appeared once. This rearrangement joins TRBV28 to TRBJ1-5, with D possibly matching TRBD1 (6 bases). This CDR3 spans 14 amino acids. Germline assignment: CDR1 MDHEN and CDR2 SYDVKM. Trimming shortened V by 3 bases and J by 7 bases, and 13 bases separated the two germline ends. In DNA form, the CDR3 reads TGTGCCAGCAGTTTCCCAGGGGCTTGGCAGCCCCAGCATTTT. Encoded protein: CASSFPGAWQPQHF.

The chain has TRBV19 and TRBJ1-4; 7 bases agree with TRBD1. The V gene end was trimmed by 5 bases and the J gene end by 9 bases; junction bases not matched to a gene: 6. The germline CDR1 and CDR2 sequences are LNHDA and SQIVND (reference sequence). The length of the CDR3 is 13 residues. This CDR3 reads CASSASDRQKLFF. Written as DNA, the CDR3 is TGTGCCAGTAGTGCCTCGGACAGGCAAAAACTGTTTTTT.

This clone occurred once. The chain uses TRBV1 and TRBJ1-1. TRBV1 represents a pseudogene. The CDR3 loop spans 16 amino acids. The CDR3 protein is CTSSRFTRCGNTEAFF. CDR3 sequence (DNA): TGCACCAGCAGCCGATTCACAAGGTGCGGGAACACTGAAGCTTTCTTT.

This chain uses TRBV11-2 with TRBJ2-1; 8 bases map to TRBD2. Germline CDR1 is SGHAT and CDR2 is FQNNGV. With 5 bases clipped from V and 10 bases from J, the junction kept 10 bases outside the gene matches. The CDR3 is 14 amino acids. The CDR3 nucleotides are TGTGCCAGCAGCCCGCCACTAGCGGCCCAGGAGCAGTTCTTC. Its protein is CASSPPLAAQEQFF. Based on the CDR3 plus reference TRBV11-2 and TRBJ2-1, the full variable domain is EAGVAQSPRYKIIEKRQSVAFWCNPISGHATLYWYQQILGQGPKLLIQFQNNGVVDDSQLPKDRFSAERLKGVDSTLKIQPAKLEDSAVYLCASSPPLAAQEQFFGPGTRLTVL.

The chain has TRBV4-2 and TRBJ1-1; the D gene is possibly TRBD1 (5 bases). The CDR3 has 15 amino acids. Germline CDR1 reads LGHNA; CDR2 reads YNFKEQ. Trimming took off 4 bases at V and 7 bases at J, with 19 bases between the two ends. The CDR3 region has the DNA TGTGCCAGCAGCCTTGAAGGGCGACAGAGAGATGAAGCTTTCTTT. This codes for CASSLEGRQRDEAFF.